The 2 T cell receptor beta chains presented below share a single source sample, sequenced in a study of cytomegalovirus exposure and HLA in healthy donors. The study ran its PCR with 60 Vbeta and 13 Jbeta primers. The assay was immunoSEQ multiplex PCR, and TCRdb's table has in-frame clones only and misses some. This table holds approximately 96,000 clones, approximately 79% found once. Specimen: PBMCs. These receptors all come from a male donor in good health and CMV-seronegative.

This rearrangement joins TRBV27 to TRBJ1-4; 10 bases map to TRBD1. This CDR3 has 14 residues. Trimming at V came to 5 bases and at J to 8 bases, leaving 5 bases not matched to a gene. The V gene's germline CDR1 is MNHEY and CDR2 SMNVEV (reference sequence). The CDR3: CASSRQGAGEKLFF. The DNA for the CDR3 is TGTGCCAGCAGTCGACAGGGGGCTGGGGAAAAACTGTTTTTT.

V and J are TRBV4-1 and TRBJ2-5, with 11 bases matching TRBD2. The J segment lost 4 bases and the V segment lost 5 bases, leaving 6 bases of the junction unmatched. The CDR3 has 15 amino acids. Germline V lookup: CDR1 MGHRA, CDR2 YSYEKL. The CDR3 sequence: CASSILAGVAETQYF. The CDR3 region has the DNA TGCGCCAGCAGCATACTAGCGGGAGTGGCAGAGACCCAGTACTTC.